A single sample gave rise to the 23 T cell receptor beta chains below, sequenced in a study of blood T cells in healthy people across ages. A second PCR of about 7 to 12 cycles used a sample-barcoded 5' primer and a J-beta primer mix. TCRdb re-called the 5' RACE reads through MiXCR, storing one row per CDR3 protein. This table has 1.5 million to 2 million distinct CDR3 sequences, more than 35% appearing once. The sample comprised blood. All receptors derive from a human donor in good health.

CDR3 loop: CSAKGLAGAREETQYF. Here the CDR3 DNA reads TGCAGCGCTAAAGGACTAGCGGGGGCCAGGGAAGAGACCCAGTACTTC. This sequence joins TRBV29-1 and TRBJ2-5; 13 bases are shared with TRBD2. The CDR3 runs to 16 residues. V lost 7 bases, J lost 3 bases, and 11 bases stayed unmatched. CDR1 is SQVTM and CDR2 is ANQGSEA in the germline V gene.

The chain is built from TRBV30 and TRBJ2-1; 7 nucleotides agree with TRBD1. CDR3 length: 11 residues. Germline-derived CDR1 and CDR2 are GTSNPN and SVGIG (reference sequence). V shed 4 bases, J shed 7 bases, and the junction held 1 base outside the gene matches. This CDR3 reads CAWTGGNEQFF. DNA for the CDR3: TGTGCCTGGACAGGGGGAAATGAGCAGTTCTTC.

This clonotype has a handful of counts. CDR3 sequence reads: CSVENRGASYEQYF. The CDR3 nucleotides read TGCAGCGTTGAAAACAGGGGGGCCTCCTACGAGCAGTACTTC. This rearrangement joins TRBV29-1 to TRBJ2-7; 8 positions agree with TRBD1. The J segment lost 0 bases and the V segment lost 2 bases, leaving 3 bases of the junction unmatched. Germline CDR1 reads SQVTM; CDR2 reads ANQGSEA. There are 14 residues in the CDR3.

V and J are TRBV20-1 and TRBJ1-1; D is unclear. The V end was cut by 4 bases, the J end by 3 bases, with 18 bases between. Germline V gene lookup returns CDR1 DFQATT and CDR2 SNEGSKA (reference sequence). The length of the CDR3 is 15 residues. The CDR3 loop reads CSAMTWESGDTEAFF. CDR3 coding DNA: TGCAGTGCTATGACCTGGGAGTCTGGCGACACTGAAGCTTTCTTT.

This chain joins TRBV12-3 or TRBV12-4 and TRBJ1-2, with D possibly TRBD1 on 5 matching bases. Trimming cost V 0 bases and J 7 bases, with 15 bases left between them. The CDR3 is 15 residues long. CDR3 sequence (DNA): TGTGCCAGCAGTTTAGCGGCTCGGTCAAGGGGTGGCTACACCTTC. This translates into CASSLAARSRGGYTF.

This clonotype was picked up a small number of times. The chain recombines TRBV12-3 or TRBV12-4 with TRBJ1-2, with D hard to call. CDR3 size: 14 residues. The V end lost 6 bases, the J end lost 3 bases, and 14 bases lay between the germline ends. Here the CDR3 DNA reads TGTGCCAGCAGCTCCTCGAACCGGGACTATGGCTACACCTTC. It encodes CASSSSNRDYGYTF.

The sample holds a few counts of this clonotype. CDR3 sequence (DNA): TGTGCCAGCAGCCCATTGGGGGGGGCCCATGGCTACACCTTC. Its protein product is CASSPLGGAHGYTF. The chain links TRBV7-2 to TRBJ1-2; D perhaps matches TRBD1 (6 bases). Trimming pared 5 bases from V and 6 bases from J, leaving 16 bases between. The CDR3 consists of 14 residues. Germline V CDR1 and CDR2: SGHTA, FQGNSA.

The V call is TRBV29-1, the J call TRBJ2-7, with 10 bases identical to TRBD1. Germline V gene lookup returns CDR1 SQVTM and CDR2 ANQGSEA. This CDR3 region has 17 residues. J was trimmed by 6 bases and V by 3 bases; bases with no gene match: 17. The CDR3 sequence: CSVERTLTGTGVSEQYF. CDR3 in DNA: TGCAGCGTTGAGAGGACCCTAACCGGGACAGGGGTATCCGAGCAGTACTTC.

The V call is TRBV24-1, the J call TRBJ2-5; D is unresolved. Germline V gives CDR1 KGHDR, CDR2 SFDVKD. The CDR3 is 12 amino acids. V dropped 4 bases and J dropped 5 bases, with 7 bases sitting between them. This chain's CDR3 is CATSEGSETQYF. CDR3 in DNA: TGTGCCACCAGTGAGGGTTCCGAGACCCAGTACTTC.

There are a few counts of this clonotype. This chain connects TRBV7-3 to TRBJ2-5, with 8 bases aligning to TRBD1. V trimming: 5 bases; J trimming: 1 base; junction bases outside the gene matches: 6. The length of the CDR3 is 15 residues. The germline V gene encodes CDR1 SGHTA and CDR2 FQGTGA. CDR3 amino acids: CASSPGQGIQETQYF. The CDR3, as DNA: TGTGCCAGCAGCCCCGGACAGGGAATCCAAGAGACCCAGTACTTC. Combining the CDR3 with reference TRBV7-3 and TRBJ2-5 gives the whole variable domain GAGVSQTPSNKVTEKGKYVELRCDPISGHTALYWYRQSLGQGPEFLIYFQGTGAADDSGLPNDRFFAVRPEGSVSTLKIQRTERGDSAVYLCASSPGQGIQETQYFGPGTRLLVL.

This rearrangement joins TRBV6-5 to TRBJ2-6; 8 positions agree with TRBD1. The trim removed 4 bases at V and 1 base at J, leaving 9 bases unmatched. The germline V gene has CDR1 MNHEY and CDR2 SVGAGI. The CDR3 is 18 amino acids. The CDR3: CASSSPGQVGSGANVLTF. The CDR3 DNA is TGTGCCAGCAGTTCCCCGGGACAGGTCGGATCTGGGGCCAACGTCCTGACTTTC.

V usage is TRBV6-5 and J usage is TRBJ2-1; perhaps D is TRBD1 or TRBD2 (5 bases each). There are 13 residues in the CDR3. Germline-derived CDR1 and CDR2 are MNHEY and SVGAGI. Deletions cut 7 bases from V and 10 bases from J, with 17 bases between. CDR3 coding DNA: TGTGCCAGCACCCGACAGAATGAGGGAGAGCAGTTCTTC. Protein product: CASTRQNEGEQFF.

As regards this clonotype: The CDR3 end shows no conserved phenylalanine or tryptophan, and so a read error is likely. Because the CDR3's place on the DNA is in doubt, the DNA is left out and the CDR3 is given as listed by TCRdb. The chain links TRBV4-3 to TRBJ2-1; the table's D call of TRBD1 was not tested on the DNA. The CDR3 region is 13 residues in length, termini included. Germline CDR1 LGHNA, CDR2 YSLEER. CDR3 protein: CASSQDTGTIRFV.

The CDR3 nucleotides are TGCAGTGCTAGAGGAGGAAGGACACTTCAGTTCGTGGGCACCTTC. It specifies CSARGGRTLQFVGTF. The chain recombines TRBV20-1 with TRBJ1-2, with a possible D match to TRBD1 (5 bases). This CDR3 contains 15 residues. Germline values: CDR1 DFQATT, CDR2 SNEGSKA (reference sequence). Deletions cut 1 base from V and 13 bases from J, with 25 bases between.

DNA for the CDR3: TGCAGTGCTAGAGATGCTTCAGCTGGGGCCAACGTCCTGACTTTC. Its protein product is CSARDASAGANVLTF. The V and J genes are TRBV20-1 and TRBJ2-6; D gene ambiguous. Trimming stripped 0 bases from V and 2 bases from J, with 8 bases between. CDR3 length equals 15 residues. CDR1 and CDR2 from the germline V gene are DFQATT and SNEGSKA (reference sequence).

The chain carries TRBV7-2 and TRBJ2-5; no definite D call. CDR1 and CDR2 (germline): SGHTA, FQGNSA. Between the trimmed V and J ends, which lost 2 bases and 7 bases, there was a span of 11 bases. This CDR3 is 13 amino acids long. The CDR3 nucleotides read TGTGCCAGCAGCTTACCCGACACTGGGACCCAGTACTTC. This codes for CASSLPDTGTQYF.

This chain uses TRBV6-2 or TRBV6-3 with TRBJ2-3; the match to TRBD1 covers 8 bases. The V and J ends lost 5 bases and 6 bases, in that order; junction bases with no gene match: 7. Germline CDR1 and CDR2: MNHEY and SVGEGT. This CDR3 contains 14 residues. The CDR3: CASSGQGIADTQYF. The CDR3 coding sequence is TGTGCCAGCAGTGGACAGGGTATTGCGGATACGCAGTATTTT.

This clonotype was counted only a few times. DNA for the CDR3: TGTGCCAGCAGCTTATGGAAAGCTCGGCGGGGGGGGGATACGCAGTATTTT. This codes for CASSLWKARRGGDTQYF. The chain joins TRBV7-2 to TRBJ2-3; 9 bases map to TRBD2. This CDR3 is 17 amino acids long. V lost 2 bases to trimming and J lost 6 bases; unmatched junction nucleotides: 12. Germline V gene lookup returns CDR1 SGHTA and CDR2 FQGNSA.

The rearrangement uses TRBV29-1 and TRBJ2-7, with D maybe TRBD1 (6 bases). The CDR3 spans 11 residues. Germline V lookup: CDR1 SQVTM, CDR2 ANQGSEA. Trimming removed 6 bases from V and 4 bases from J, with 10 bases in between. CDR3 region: CSVKRGYEQYF. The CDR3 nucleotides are TGCAGCGTGAAAAGGGGGTACGAGCAGTACTTC.

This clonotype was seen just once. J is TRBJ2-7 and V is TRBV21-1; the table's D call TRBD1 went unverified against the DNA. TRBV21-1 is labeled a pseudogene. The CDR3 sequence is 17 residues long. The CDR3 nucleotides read TGTGCCAGCAGCATCACTTTCGACCCCCTTGGAGGCTACGAGCAGTACTTC. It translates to CASSITFDPLGGYEQYF.

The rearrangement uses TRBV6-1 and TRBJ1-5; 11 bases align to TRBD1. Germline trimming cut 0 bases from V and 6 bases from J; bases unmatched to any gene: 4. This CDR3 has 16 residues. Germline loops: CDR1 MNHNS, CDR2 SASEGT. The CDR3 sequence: CASSEAPGTGGQPQHF. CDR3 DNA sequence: TGTGCCAGCAGTGAAGCGCCAGGGACAGGGGGTCAGCCCCAGCATTTT.

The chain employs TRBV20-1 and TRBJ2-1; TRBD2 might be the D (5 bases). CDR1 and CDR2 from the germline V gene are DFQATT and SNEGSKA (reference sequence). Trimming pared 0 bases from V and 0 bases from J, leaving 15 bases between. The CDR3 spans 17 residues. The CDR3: CSARDHGGYSSYNEQFF. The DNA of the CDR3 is TGCAGTGCTAGAGATCATGGCGGGTACAGCTCCTACAATGAGCAGTTCTTC.

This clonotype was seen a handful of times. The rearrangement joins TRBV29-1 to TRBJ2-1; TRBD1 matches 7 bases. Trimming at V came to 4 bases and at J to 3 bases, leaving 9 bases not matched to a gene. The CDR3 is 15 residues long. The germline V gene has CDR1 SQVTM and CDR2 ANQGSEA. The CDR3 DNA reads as TGCAGCGTTGGAGAGGGGACAGCACTCTACAATGAGCAGTTCTTC. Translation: CSVGEGTALYNEQFF.